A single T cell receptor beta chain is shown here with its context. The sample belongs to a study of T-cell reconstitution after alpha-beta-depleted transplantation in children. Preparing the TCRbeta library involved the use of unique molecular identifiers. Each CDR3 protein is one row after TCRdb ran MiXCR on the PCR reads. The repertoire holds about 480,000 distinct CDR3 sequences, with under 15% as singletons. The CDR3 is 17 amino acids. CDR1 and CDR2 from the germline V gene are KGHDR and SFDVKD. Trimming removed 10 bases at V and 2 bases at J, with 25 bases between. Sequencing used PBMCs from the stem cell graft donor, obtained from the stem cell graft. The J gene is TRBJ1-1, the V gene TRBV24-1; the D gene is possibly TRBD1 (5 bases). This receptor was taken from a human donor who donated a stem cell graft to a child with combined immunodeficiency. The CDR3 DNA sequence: TGTGCCACGGGGGGACCTACGGGGGGAATACGAAACACTGAAGCTTTCTTT. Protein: CATGGPTGGIRNTEAFF.